This record covers a single T cell receptor beta chain. Profiled with immunoSEQ multiplex PCR; TCRdb holds only in-frame clones, not every one. The data show about 65,000 clones, approximately 90% seen once. The sample belongs to a study of OX40 agonist ivuxolimab in advanced cancers. J gave up 4 bases and V 3 bases, and 5 bases lay outside the gene matches. The germline CDR1 and CDR2 sequences are LNHDA and SQIVND (reference sequence). The CDR3 has 15 amino acids. The TCR comes from an adult with an advanced solid tumor such as melanoma, head and neck, liver or kidney cancer. This material consisted of CD4+ or CD8+ T cells sorted from blood, taken in a trial of the OX40 agonist ivuxolimab. The chain employs TRBV19 and TRBJ2-7; 11 positions agree with TRBD2. CDR3 sequence: CASSILAGGPYEQYF. The CDR3, as DNA: TGTGCCAGTAGTATCTTAGCGGGAGGGCCATACGAGCAGTACTTC.